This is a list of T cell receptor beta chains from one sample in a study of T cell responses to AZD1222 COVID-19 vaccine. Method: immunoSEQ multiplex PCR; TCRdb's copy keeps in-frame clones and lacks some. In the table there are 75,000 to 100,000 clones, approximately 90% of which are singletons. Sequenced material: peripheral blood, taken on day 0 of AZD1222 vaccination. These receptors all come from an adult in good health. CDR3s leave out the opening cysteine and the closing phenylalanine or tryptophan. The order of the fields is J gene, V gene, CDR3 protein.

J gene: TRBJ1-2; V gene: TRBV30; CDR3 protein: ARTGVYGYT
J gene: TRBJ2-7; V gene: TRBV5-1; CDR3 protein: ASSLEGLYTEQY
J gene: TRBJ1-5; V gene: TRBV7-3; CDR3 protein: ASSFTGLNNQPQH
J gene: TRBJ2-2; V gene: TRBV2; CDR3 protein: ASSEPGELF
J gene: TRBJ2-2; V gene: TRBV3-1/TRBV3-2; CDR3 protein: ASSQNNWYGNTGELF
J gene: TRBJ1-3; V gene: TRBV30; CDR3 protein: AWSVPRVTGNTIY
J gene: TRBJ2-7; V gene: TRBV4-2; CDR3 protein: ASSQAWTSFEQY
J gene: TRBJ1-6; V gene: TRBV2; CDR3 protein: ASTIRGSLVPPLH
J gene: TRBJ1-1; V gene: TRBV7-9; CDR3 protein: ASRQMRSEAF
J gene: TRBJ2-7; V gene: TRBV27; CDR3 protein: ASSHNGNSYEQY
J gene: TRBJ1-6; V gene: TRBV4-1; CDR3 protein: ASSRATGEYNSPLH
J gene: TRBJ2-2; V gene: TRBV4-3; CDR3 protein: ASSQGDWEAGELF
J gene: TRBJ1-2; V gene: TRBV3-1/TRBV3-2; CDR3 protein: ASSQGAGTNYGYT
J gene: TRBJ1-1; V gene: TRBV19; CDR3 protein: ASSPTRQGTEAF